The entry that follows covers one TCR beta chain sequence. Its target is unknown. With a J-beta primer mix and a sample-barcoded 5' primer, a second PCR ran roughly 6 to 11 cycles. TCRdb reanalysed the 5' RACE reads using MiXCR and keeps one entry per CDR3 protein. Here the sample spans fewer than 800,000 distinct CDR3 sequences, roughly 20% being singletons. The CDR3 sequence is 14 residues long. Germline assignment: CDR1 MGHRA and CDR2 YSYEKL. With V trimmed by 4 bases and J by 5 bases, 6 bases remained unmatched. This entry belongs to a study of blood T cells in healthy people across ages. Study-level results: Diversity figures based on one million T cells were deemed too low.

Each of the donors had roughly 9.4 milliliters of peripheral blood drawn into EDTA-treated Vacutainer tubes. The clonotype comes from a man aged 65-85 years in good health. The J gene is TRBJ2-7, the V gene TRBV4-1; 9 bases line up with TRBD1. Sequencing was carried out using blood. The CDR3 loop reads CASSRTGAINEQYF. CDR3 nucleotides: TGCGCCAGCAGCCGGACAGGGGCAATCAACGAGCAGTACTTC.